One sample yielded the 27 T cell receptor beta chains listed below, sequenced in a study of shared clonotypes between healthy human individuals. TCRdb's table, derived via immunoSEQ multiplex PCR, lists solely in-frame clones and lacks some. The sample comprises about 96,000 clones, around 43% of which are singletons, and approximately 15% rests with the top ten. Sequencing input: PBMCs. All receptors come from a woman aged 40 to 55 in good health. Some clones in this sample may be carry-over from other donors' samples.

This CDR3 reads CASSLAGGNTGELFF. The CDR3 DNA reads as TGTGCCAGCAGCTTGGCCGGGGGTAACACCGGGGAGCTGTTTTTT. This chain connects TRBV5-6 to TRBJ2-2; weak D call: TRBD2 (6 bases). The germline gives CDR1 SGHDT, CDR2 YYEEEE. The CDR3 loop spans 15 amino acids. The V and J ends lost 0 bases and 2 bases respectively, with 8 bases between them.

This chain joins TRBV6-5 and TRBJ2-7, with D perhaps assigned TRBD1 or TRBD2 (5 bases each). Germline CDR1 is MNHEY and CDR2 is SVGAGI. The CDR3 covers 14 residues. With 6 bases removed from V and 4 bases from J, the gap between germline ends came to 16 bases. The CDR3 sequence is CASSPTGRVYEQYF. DNA of the CDR3: TGTGCCAGCAGCCCCACGGGACGCGTTTACGAGCAGTACTTC.

J is TRBJ2-1 and V is TRBV15; 9 bases are a match to TRBD2. The germline gives CDR1 LNHNV, CDR2 YYDKDF (reference sequence). The V and J ends lost 4 bases and 3 bases, in that order; junction bases with no gene match: 4. CDR3 length: 15 amino acids. Here the CDR3 reads CATSTSGNNYNEQFF. The DNA for the CDR3 is TGTGCCACCAGCACTAGCGGGAACAACTACAATGAGCAGTTCTTC.

Many counts were recorded for this clone. The rearrangement links TRBV28 to TRBJ1-6, with D hard to call. Germline V gives CDR1 MDHEN, CDR2 SYDVKM. The CDR3 extends over 12 amino acids. The V end was cut by 10 bases, the J end by 9 bases, with 13 bases between. The CDR3 region is CAIAGLGSPLHF. In DNA form, the CDR3 reads TGTGCCATTGCTGGGCTTGGTTCACCCCTCCACTTT.

This chain links TRBV6-5 with TRBJ2-5; 9 bases map to TRBD2. The V segment lost 5 bases and the J segment 5 bases; nucleotides outside the gene matches: 9. There are 15 residues in the CDR3. Germline assignment: CDR1 MNHEY and CDR2 SVGAGI. CDR3 sequence reads: CASSTTSGVLETQYF. In nucleotides, the CDR3 is TGTGCCAGCAGTACGACTAGCGGAGTATTGGAGACCCAGTACTTC.

Worth noting for this clone: A much larger clonotype is one base distant, so this may be a read error. Other DNA sequences from this sample encode an identical CDR3 as well. This chain connects TRBV28 to TRBJ1-5; D uncertain. This CDR3 has 12 residues. Germline V gene lookup returns CDR1 MDHEN and CDR2 SYDVKM. Written as DNA, the CDR3 is TGTGCCAGCACCCCAGCCCGTCAGCCCCAGCACTTT. It translates to CASTPARQPQHF.

The chain recombines TRBV10-1 with TRBJ1-5, with D maybe TRBD1 (6 bases). Germline assignment: CDR1 WNHNN and CDR2 SYGVQD (reference sequence). The germline V and J ends were trimmed by 2 bases and 2 bases, with 10 bases remaining between them. The CDR3 runs 15 residues. The CDR3 here is CASSEDRTRNQPQHF. The CDR3 region has the DNA TGCGCCAGCAGTGAGGACAGGACCCGCAATCAGCCCCAGCATTTT.

V usage is TRBV7-2 and J usage is TRBJ2-1; no definite D call. Germline-derived CDR1 and CDR2 are SGHTA and FQGNSA. CDR3 length: 14 amino acids. Trimming stripped 1 base from V and 10 bases from J, with 14 bases between. CDR3 sequence (DNA): TGTGCCAGCAGCTTAGTCGCAGTTTCCCACGAGCAGTTCTTC. Translated: CASSLVAVSHEQFF.

This clone occurred once. It is likely a read error: a sequence one base away is far more abundant. The chain recombines TRBV7-9 with TRBJ2-5, with D perhaps matching TRBD1 (5 bases). Gene TRBJ2-7 matches the end of the DNA better, so the J call may be wrong. This CDR3 comprises 12 residues. Germline V gene data show CDR1 as SEHNR and CDR2 as FQNEAQ (reference sequence). The CDR3 sequence: CASSIDSYEQYF. The CDR3 DNA follows: TGCGCCAGCAGCATCGACAGTTACGAGCAGTACTTC.

Concerning this clone itself: This probably arose from a read error, given a far larger clone one base away. This chain joins TRBV9 and TRBJ1-1, with D perhaps matching TRBD1 (5 bases). Germline lookup yields CDR1 SGDLS and CDR2 YYNGEE. The CDR3 totals 15 residues. The CDR3, as DNA: TGTGCCAGCAGCGTAGCGACAGAACTGAACACTGAAGCTTCCTTT. Amino acid sequence: CASSVATELNTEASF. Using reference TRBV9 and TRBJ1-1 for the parts outside the CDR3, the full variable domain is DSGVTQTPKHLITATGQRVTLRCSPRSGDLSVYWYQQSLDQGLQFLIQYYNGEERAKGNILERFSAQQFPDLHSELNLSSLELGDSALYFCASSVATELNTEASFGQGTRLTVV.

The sample holds a few counts of this clone. This chain connects TRBV15 to TRBJ2-5; the D is unclear. The germline V and J ends were trimmed by 0 bases and 7 bases, with 9 bases remaining between them. This CDR3 is 13 amino acids long. Germline V gene lookup returns CDR1 LNHNV and CDR2 YYDKDF (reference sequence). CDR3 nucleotides: TGTGCCACCAGCAGAGACTCAGGAAGGACCCAGTACTTC. Its protein product is CATSRDSGRTQYF. The full variable domain, rest sourced from reference TRBV15 and TRBJ2-5, is DAMVIQNPRYQVTQFGKPVTLSCSQTLNHNVMYWYQQKSSQAPKLLFHYYDKDFNNEADTPDNFQSRRPNTSFCFLDIRSPGLGDTAMYLCATSRDSGRTQYFGPGTRLLVL.

J is TRBJ2-1 and V is TRBV13; D is perhaps TRBD1 or TRBD2 (5 bases each). The CDR3 totals 16 residues. Trimming took off 4 bases at V and 0 bases at J, with 13 bases between the two ends. Per germline, CDR1 PRHDT and CDR2 FYEKMQ (reference sequence). The CDR3 loop reads CASSWDAGSSYNEQFF. The CDR3 DNA sequence: TGTGCCAGCAGCTGGGACGCAGGTAGCTCCTACAATGAGCAGTTCTTC. Full variable domain (missing parts from reference TRBV13 and TRBJ2-1): AAGVIQSPRHLIKEKRETATLKCYPIPRHDTVYWYQQGPGQDPQFLISFYEKMQSDKGSIPDRFSAQQFSDYHSELNMSSLELGDSALYFCASSWDAGSSYNEQFFGPGTRLTVL.

This clone showed up many times. CDR3 protein: CASSTPGLPNEQFF. For the CDR3, the DNA is TGTGCCAGTAGTACCCCGGGACTTCCTAATGAGCAGTTCTTC. J is TRBJ2-1 and V is TRBV19, with a possible D match to TRBD2 (6 bases). Per the germline V gene, CDR1 is LNHDA and CDR2 is SQIVND (reference sequence). The CDR3 totals 14 residues. V lost 4 bases, J lost 7 bases, and 14 bases lay in between.

This clone was observed at least ten times. The chain joins TRBV5-1 to TRBJ1-2, with D perhaps matching TRBD1 (5 bases). Trimming took 0 bases from V and 8 from J, leaving 14 bases between them. This CDR3 is built from 14 residues. The V gene's germline CDR1 is SGHRS and CDR2 YFSETQ. The CDR3 DNA sequence: TGCGCCAGCAGCTTGGACGCGGGGGACGAAGGCTACACCTTC. This sequence encodes CASSLDAGDEGYTF. The entire variable domain, with the rest obtained from reference TRBV5-1 and TRBJ1-2, is as follows: KAGVTQTPRYLIKTRGQQVTLSCSPISGHRSVSWYQQTPGQGLQFLFEYFSETQRNKGNFPGRFSGRQFSNSRSEMNVSTLELGDSALYLCASSLDAGDEGYTFGSGTRLTVV.

J is TRBJ2-6 and V is TRBV5-4; possibly TRBD2 for D (5 bases). This CDR3 spans 17 amino acids. V was trimmed by 3 bases and J by 0 bases, leaving 13 bases between them. Germline assignment: CDR1 SGHNT and CDR2 YYREEE (reference sequence). CDR3 sequence reads: CASSSGRGSSGANVLTF. For the CDR3, the DNA is TGTGCCAGCAGCTCTGGTAGAGGGAGCTCTGGGGCCAACGTCCTGACTTTC.

This clone came up a few times. The rearrangement uses TRBV4-1 and TRBJ2-7; D could derive from TRBD1 or TRBD2 (5 bases each). The germline V and J ends were trimmed by 0 bases and 3 bases, with 12 bases remaining between them. CDR1 and CDR2 (germline): MGHRA, YSYEKL. The CDR3 has 15 amino acids. CDR3 protein: CASSQDWDADYEQYF. The CDR3 region has the DNA TGCGCCAGCAGCCAAGACTGGGACGCAGACTACGAGCAGTACTTC.

CDR3 in DNA: TGCAGCGTGGGACGTAGGGGTGAAAAACTGTTTTTT. This encodes CSVGRRGEKLFF. The chain links TRBV29-1 to TRBJ1-4; TRBD1 might be the D (5 bases). Germline CDR1 and CDR2: SQVTM and ANQGSEA. The germline V and J ends were trimmed by 6 bases and 7 bases, with 12 bases remaining between them. CDR3 length: 12 amino acids.

Remarks on this clone: A far bigger clonotype differs at one base, so this is likely a read error. The rearrangement uses TRBV30 and TRBJ2-5, with D perhaps TRBD2 (5 bases). CDR1 is GTSNPN, CDR2 SVGIG, per germline (reference sequence). CDR3 length equals 16 residues. V dropped 3 bases and J dropped 7 bases, with 24 bases sitting between them. The CDR3 sequence: CAWSLARVKLGGTQYF. The CDR3 DNA is TGTGCCTGGAGCCTCGCCCGGGTTAAGTTAGGAGGGACCCAGTACTTC. Full variable domain (rest looked up from reference TRBV30 and TRBJ2-5): SQTIHQWPATLVQPVGSPLSLECTVEGTSNPNLYWYRQAAGRGLQLLFYSVGIGQISSEVPQNLSASRPQDRQFILSSKKLLLSDSGFYLCAWSLARVKLGGTQYFGPGTRLLVL.

CDR3 nucleotides: TGTGCCAGCAGCCTGGGAGGCGCGGGAGGGACCTACGAGCAGTACTTC. This sequence encodes CASSLGGAGGTYEQYF. The V gene is TRBV4-2, the J gene TRBJ2-7, with 9 bases matching TRBD2. V shed 4 bases, J shed 2 bases, and the junction held 9 bases outside the gene matches. Germline-derived CDR1 and CDR2 are LGHNA and YNFKEQ. The CDR3 runs to 16 residues.

This clone was observed a few times. The chain recombines TRBV6-1 with TRBJ1-2; D perhaps matches TRBD1 (5 bases). This CDR3 spans 13 amino acids. CDR1 and CDR2 from the germline V gene are MNHNS and SASEGT. Trimming removed 6 bases from V and 1 base from J, with 9 bases in between. DNA of the CDR3: TGTGCCAGCAGGACGACAGATAACTATGGCTACACCTTC. It encodes CASRTTDNYGYTF.

This clone has a handful of counts. V usage is TRBV7-9 and J usage is TRBJ2-7, with 7 bases lining up with TRBD2. In germline, CDR1 is SEHNR, CDR2 FQNEAQ (reference sequence). V shed 4 bases and J 4 bases; nucleotides not matched to a gene: 10. The CDR3 is made up of 15 amino acids. As DNA, the CDR3 is TGTGCCAGCAGCTCGACGGGAGGTCTGGGGTACGAGCAGTACTTC. This codes for CASSSTGGLGYEQYF.

A few counts support this clone. This chain connects TRBV7-2 to TRBJ1-2; 8 bases fit TRBD1. V lost 5 bases to trimming and J lost 6 bases; unmatched junction nucleotides: 8. This CDR3 contains 14 residues. The germline V gene encodes CDR1 SGHTA and CDR2 FQGNSA. The CDR3 reads CASSIHRGKDGYTF. CDR3 in DNA: TGTGCCAGCAGCATCCACAGGGGGAAGGATGGCTACACCTTC.

This sequence joins TRBV5-1 and TRBJ1-3; D might be TRBD1 (6 bases). CDR3 length: 17 amino acids. Germline CDR1 is SGHRS and CDR2 is YFSETQ. V dropped 0 bases and J dropped 0 bases, with 13 bases sitting between them. CDR3 nucleotides: TGCGCCAGCAGCTTGGCTTTCCGGGGGCCCTCTGGAAACACCATATATTTT. Translating gives CASSLAFRGPSGNTIYF.

This clone was counted at least ten times. The chain has TRBV7-3 and TRBJ1-2, with a tentative D call TRBD1 (5 bases). The CDR3 runs 13 residues. V lost 1 base and J 8 bases, leaving 11 bases between the germline ends. Looked up from germline, CDR1 is SGHTA and CDR2 is FQGTGA. The CDR3 is CASSLRAGPGYTF. For the CDR3, the DNA is TGTGCCAGCAGCTTAAGGGCAGGGCCCGGCTACACCTTC.

This clone has only a few counts. The chain employs TRBV28 and TRBJ1-5, with D perhaps TRBD1 (5 bases). The length of the CDR3 is 18 residues. V lost 4 bases, J lost 1 base, and 20 bases lay in between. Per the germline V gene, CDR1 is MDHEN and CDR2 is SYDVKM. DNA for the CDR3: TGTGCCAGCAGTTCCCATCCCGGGGGGAGGGGAAGCAATCAGCCCCAGCATTTT. Protein product: CASSSHPGGRGSNQPQHF.

A remark on this clone: The junction does not match germline at one end; this may be a read error. V and J are TRBV28 and TRBJ2-7, with 13 positions matching TRBD2. From germline, CDR1 is MDHEN and CDR2 SYDVKM. This CDR3 is built from 14 residues. CDR3: CASSPLGLAGNLGF. The DNA of the CDR3 is TGTGCCAGCAGCCCCCTGGGACTAGCGGGAAACCTAGGGTTC.

This clone was counted many times. This chain joins TRBV10-3 and TRBJ1-2; no definite D call. The CDR3 is 15 amino acids. Germline V gives CDR1 ENHRY, CDR2 SYGVKD. Trimming took off 2 bases at V and 8 bases at J, with 18 bases between the two ends. CDR3 sequence: CAISERVASEGGYTF. The DNA for the CDR3 is TGTGCCATCAGTGAGAGGGTAGCGTCAGAGGGCGGCTACACCTTC.